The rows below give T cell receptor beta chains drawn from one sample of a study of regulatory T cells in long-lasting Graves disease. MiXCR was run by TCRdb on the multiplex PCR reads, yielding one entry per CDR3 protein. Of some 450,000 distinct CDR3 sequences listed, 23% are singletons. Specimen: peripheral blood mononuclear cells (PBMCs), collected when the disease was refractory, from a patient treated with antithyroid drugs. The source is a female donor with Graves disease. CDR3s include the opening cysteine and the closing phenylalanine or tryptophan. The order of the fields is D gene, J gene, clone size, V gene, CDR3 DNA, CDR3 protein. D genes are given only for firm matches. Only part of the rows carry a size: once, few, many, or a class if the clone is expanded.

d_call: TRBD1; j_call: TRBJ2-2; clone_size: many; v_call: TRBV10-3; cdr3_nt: TGTGCCATCAGTGAGGAGGGGACAGGGAACACCGGGGAGCTGTTTTTT; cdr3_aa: CAISEEGTGNTGELFF
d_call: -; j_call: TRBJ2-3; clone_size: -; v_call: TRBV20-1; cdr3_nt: TGCAGTGCTAGAGATAAGTGGACCTTGGGGTTCACAGATACGCAGTATTTT; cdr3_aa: CSARDKWTLGFTDTQYF
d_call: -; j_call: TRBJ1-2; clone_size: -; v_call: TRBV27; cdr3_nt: TGTGTCAGCAGTGGCGGGGCGAGCTATGGCTACACCTTC; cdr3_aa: CVSSGGASYGYTF
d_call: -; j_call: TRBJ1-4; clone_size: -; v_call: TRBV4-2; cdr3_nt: TGTGCCAGCAGCCAAGGAAGGGGGTTGGAACCAACTAATGAAAAACTGTTTTTT; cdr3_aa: CASSQGRGLEPTNEKLFF
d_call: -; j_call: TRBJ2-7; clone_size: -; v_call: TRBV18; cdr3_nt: TGTGCCAGCTCACCACCAGGTCGGAGATACGAGCAGTACTTC; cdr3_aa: CASSPPGRRYEQYF
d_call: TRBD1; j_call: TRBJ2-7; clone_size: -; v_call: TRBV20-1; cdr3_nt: TGCAGTGCCGACAGGGGGATCAACGAGCAGCACTTC; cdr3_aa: CSADRGINEQHF
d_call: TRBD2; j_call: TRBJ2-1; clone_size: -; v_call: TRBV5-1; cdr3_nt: TGCGCCAGCAGCTTGGTAGCTAGCGGTTCGTCCTACAATGAGCAGTTCTTC; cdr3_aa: CASSLVASGSSYNEQFF
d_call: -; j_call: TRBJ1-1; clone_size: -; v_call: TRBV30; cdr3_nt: TGTGCCTGGAGTATTGGAGCTATGAACACTGAAGCTTTCTTT; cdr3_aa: CAWSIGAMNTEAFF
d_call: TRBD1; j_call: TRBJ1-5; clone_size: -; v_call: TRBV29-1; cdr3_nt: TGCAGCGTTGGGACAGGGTTCAATCAGCCCCAGCATTTT; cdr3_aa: CSVGTGFNQPQHF
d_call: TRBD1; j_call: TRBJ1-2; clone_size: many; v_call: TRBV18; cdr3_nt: TGTGCCAGCTCACCACCAGACAGGGGCTATGGCTACACCTTC; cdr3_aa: CASSPPDRGYGYTF
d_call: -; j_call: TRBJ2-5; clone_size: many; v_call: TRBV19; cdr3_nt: TGTGCCAGTAGTGTAAAAGGACAGATCCAAGAGACCCAGTACTTC; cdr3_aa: CASSVKGQIQETQYF
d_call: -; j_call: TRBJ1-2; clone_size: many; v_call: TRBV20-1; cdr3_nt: TGCAGTGCAACCCCGGGACCACGGAATGGCTACACCTTC; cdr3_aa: CSATPGPRNGYTF
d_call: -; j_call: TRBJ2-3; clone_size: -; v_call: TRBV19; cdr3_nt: TGTGCCAGCTATACAGGGATCACAGATACGCAGTATTTT; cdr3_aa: CASYTGITDTQYF
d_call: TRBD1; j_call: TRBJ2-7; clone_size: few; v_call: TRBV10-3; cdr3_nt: TGTGCCATCTCGGACAGGAGACTCTACGAGCAGTACTTC; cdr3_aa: CAISDRRLYEQYF
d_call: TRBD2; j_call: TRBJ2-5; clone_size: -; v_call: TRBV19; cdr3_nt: TGTGCCAGTAGTGCGGGACTAGAACAAGAGACCCAGTACTTC; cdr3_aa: CASSAGLEQETQYF
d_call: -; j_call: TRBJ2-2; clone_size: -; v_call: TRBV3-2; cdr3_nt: TGTGCCAGCAGCCAAGCCTTGGGACACTCGAACACCGGGGAGCTGTTTTTT; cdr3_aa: CASSQALGHSNTGELFF
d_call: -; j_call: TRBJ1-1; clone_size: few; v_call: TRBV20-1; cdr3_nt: TGCAGTGCTAGAGATGAAGGAGTTCAAGCTTTCTTT; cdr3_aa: CSARDEGVQAFF
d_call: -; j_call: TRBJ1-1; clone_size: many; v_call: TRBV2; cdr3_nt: TGTGCCAGCAGTGAAGAAACAGCGCGTATGAACACTGAAGCTTTCTTT; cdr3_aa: CASSEETARMNTEAFF
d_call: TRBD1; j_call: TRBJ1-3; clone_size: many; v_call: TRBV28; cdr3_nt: TGTGCCAGCAGTCGGACAGGGGGTAGAAACACCATATATTTT; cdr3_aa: CASSRTGGRNTIYF
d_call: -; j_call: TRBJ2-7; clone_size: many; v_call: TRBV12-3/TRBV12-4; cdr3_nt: TGTGCCAGCAGTTTAGGGAACCGGGACGTACTCTCCTACGAGCAGTACTTC; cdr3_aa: CASSLGNRDVLSYEQYF
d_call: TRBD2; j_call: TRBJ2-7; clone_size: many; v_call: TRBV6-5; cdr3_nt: TGTGCCAGCAGTTACGGATTAGCGGGAGACGAGCAGTACTTC; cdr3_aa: CASSYGLAGDEQYF
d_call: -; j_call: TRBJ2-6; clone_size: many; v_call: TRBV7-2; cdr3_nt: TGCGCCAGCAGCCAAGATGCGGGCTCTGGGGCCAACGTCCTGACTTTC; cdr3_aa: CASSQDAGSGANVLTF
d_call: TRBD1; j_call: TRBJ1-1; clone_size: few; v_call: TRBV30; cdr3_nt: TGTGCCTGGTGGACAGGCGGGTACACTGAAGCTTTCTTT; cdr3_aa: CAWWTGGYTEAFF
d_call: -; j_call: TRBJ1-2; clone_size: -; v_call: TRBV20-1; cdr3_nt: TGCAGTGCTAGAGAAGGGACCGCTAACTATGGCTACACCTTC; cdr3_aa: CSAREGTANYGYTF
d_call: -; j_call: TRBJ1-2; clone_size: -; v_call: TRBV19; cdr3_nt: TGTGCCAGTAGTATACTAACAGGCAAAATCATTAACTATGGCTACACCTTC; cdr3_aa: CASSILTGKIINYGYTF